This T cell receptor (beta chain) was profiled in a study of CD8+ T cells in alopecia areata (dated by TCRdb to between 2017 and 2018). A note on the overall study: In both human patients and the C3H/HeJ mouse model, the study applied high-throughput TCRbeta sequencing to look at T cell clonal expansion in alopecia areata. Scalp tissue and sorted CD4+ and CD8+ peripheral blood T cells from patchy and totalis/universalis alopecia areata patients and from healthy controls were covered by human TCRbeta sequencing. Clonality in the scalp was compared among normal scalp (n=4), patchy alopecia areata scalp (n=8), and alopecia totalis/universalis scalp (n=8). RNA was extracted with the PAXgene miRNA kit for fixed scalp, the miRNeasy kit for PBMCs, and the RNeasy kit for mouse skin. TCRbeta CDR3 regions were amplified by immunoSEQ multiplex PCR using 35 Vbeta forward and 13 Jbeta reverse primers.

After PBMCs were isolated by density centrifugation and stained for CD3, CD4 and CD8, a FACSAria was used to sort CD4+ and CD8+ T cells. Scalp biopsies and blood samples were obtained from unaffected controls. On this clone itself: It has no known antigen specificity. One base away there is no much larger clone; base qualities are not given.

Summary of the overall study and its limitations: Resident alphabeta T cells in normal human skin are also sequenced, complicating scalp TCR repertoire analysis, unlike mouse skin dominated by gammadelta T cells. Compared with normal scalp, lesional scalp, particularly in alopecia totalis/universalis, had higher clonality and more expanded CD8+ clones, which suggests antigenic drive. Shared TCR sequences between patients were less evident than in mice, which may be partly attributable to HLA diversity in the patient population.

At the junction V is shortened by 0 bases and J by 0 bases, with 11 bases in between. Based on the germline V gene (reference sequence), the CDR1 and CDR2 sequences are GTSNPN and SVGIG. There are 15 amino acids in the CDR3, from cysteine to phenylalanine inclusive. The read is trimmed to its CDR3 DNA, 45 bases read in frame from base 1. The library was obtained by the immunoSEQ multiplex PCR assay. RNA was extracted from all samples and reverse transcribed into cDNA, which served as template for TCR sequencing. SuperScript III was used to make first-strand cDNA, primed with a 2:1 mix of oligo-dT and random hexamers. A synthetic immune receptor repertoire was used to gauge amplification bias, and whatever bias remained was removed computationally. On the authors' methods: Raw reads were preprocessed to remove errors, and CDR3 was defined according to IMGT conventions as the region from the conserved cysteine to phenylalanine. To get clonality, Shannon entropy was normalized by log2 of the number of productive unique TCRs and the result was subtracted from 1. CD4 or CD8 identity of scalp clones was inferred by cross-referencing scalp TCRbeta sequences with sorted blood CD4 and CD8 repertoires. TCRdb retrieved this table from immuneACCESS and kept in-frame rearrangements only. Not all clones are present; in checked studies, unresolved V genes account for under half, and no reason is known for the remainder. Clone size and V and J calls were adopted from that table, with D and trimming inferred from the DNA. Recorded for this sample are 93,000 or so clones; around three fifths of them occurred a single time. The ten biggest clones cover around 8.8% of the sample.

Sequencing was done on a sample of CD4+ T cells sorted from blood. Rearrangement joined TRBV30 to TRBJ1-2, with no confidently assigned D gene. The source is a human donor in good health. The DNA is TGTGCCTGGAGTGTAGTTGGGGTAGCTAACTATGGCTACACCTTC. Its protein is CAWSVVGVANYGYTF.